This entry concerns a single T cell receptor beta chain. Its antigen target is currently unknown. Per-base quality was not reported, and no clone a single base away is much larger than it. CDR1 and CDR2, per the germline V gene, are MNHEY and SVGAGI. Trimming takes 8 bases from V and 5 bases from J, and the germline ends sit 16 bases apart. The CDR3 numbers 14 residues from cysteine through phenylalanine. The kept DNA is CDR3 alone, 42 bases in frame from the first base. This sample was included in a study of control samples from healthy donors and cancer patients (dated by TCRdb to the early 2020s). Receptor amplification or capture employed the immunoSEQ multiplex PCR assay. TCRdb provides this immuneACCESS table in a form limited to in-frame rearrangements. Some clones are lacking; in checked studies, under half of them reflect an unresolved V gene, and why the rest are absent is not known. The sample includes 150,000 to 200,000 clones, with approximately 92% observed a single time. The top ten hold over 1.1% of the sample.

What was sequenced was blood. The receptor's source is a man aged 18 to 30 in good health. In this chain, TRBV6-5 is recombined with TRBJ1-5; 5 matching bases give a weak D call of TRBD1. The base sequence is TGTGCCAGCTGTCCGGGACCGGCCGATCAGCCCCAGCATTTT. Translated, it gives CASCPGPADQPQHF.